These 22 T cell receptor beta chains were all obtained from the same sample, sequenced in a study of blood T cell repertoires in COVID-19. TCRdb's copy holds only in-frame clones and misses some; the assay was immunoSEQ multiplex PCR. The table has roughly 310,000 clones, roughly 88% seen once. Material for sequencing was peripheral blood. The source is a woman in her 50s with active or convalescent COVID-19.

The rearrangement joins TRBV25-1 to TRBJ2-1; D may be TRBD2 (6 bases). V was trimmed by 8 bases and J by 6 bases, leaving 14 bases between them. In germline, CDR1 is MGHDK, CDR2 SYGVNS. The CDR3 consists of 13 residues. Here the CDR3 reads CASSLGGSNEQFF. The CDR3 region has the DNA TGTGCCAGCTCCCTTGGGGGGTCCAATGAGCAGTTCTTC.

Only one count was recorded for this clone. The genes are TRBV6-1 and TRBJ1-5, with a possible D match to TRBD1 (6 bases). Germline V CDR1 and CDR2: MNHNS, SASEGT. The V end was cut by 4 bases, the J end by 2 bases, with 15 bases between. This CDR3 has 16 residues. The CDR3 loop is CASSVRGQKGNQPQHF. The CDR3 DNA follows: TGTGCCAGCAGTGTAAGGGGACAAAAAGGCAATCAGCCCCAGCATTTT.

This clone was counted once. This chain connects TRBV3-1 (or the pseudogene TRBV3-2) to TRBJ2-1; TRBD2 is a possible D gene (5 bases). The CDR3 has 17 residues. Germline CDR1 and CDR2: LGHDT and YNNKEL (reference sequence). Trimming took off 0 bases at V and 7 bases at J, with 19 bases between the two ends. The CDR3 region is CASSQEVPPQRMNEQFF. The CDR3 DNA is TGTGCCAGCAGCCAAGAAGTGCCCCCACAGCGGATGAATGAGCAGTTCTTC.

The V and J genes are TRBV11-2 and TRBJ2-2; D might be TRBD2 (6 bases). Germline values: CDR1 SGHAT, CDR2 FQNNGV. Trimming shortened V by 2 bases and J by 1 base, and 11 bases separated the two germline ends. The CDR3 is 16 residues long. The CDR3 region is CASSLRETVNTGELFF. CDR3 nucleotides: TGTGCCAGCAGCTTACGGGAGACAGTGAACACCGGGGAGCTGTTTTTT.

This chain links TRBV7-2 with TRBJ1-2; unclear D gene. V lost 5 bases, J lost 4 bases, and 20 bases lay in between. This CDR3 spans 16 amino acids. Germline V CDR1 and CDR2: SGHTA, FQGNSA. The chain's CDR3 is CASSLIEELWLYGYTF. The CDR3 DNA reads TGTGCCAGCAGCCTCATCGAGGAACTTTGGCTCTATGGCTACACCTTC.

The J gene is TRBJ2-2, the V gene TRBV7-8; 15 nucleotides agree with TRBD2. The CDR3 is 17 amino acids. The junction had 1 base not matched to a gene; V was cut back by 0 bases and J by 5 bases. The germline CDR1 and CDR2 sequences are SGHVS and FQNEAQ. The CDR3 reads CASSLAGTSGGTGELFF. CDR3 bases: TGTGCCAGCAGCTTAGCGGGGACTAGCGGGGGGACCGGGGAGCTGTTTTTT. The whole variable domain, filled in from reference TRBV7-8 and TRBJ2-2, reads GAGVSQSPRYKVAKRGQDVALRCDPISGHVSLFWYQQALGQGPEFLTYFQNEAQLDKSGLPSDRFFAERPEGSVSTLKIQRTQQEDSAVYLCASSLAGTSGGTGELFFGEGSRLTVL.

DNA for the CDR3: TGTGCCAGCAGTCTATACAGGGGGCCATACAATGAGCAGTTCTTC. It translates to CASSLYRGPYNEQFF. The rearrangement uses TRBV27 and TRBJ2-1; 9 bases are shared with TRBD1. CDR3 length: 15 residues. The germline V gene has CDR1 MNHEY and CDR2 SMNVEV (reference sequence). The V gene end was trimmed by 5 bases and the J gene end by 4 bases; junction bases not matched to a gene: 6.

The chain has TRBV9 and TRBJ2-1; TRBD2 matches at 9 bases. Trimming cost V 4 bases and J 6 bases; bases outside gene matches: 5. The CDR3 length is 14 residues. Germline lookup yields CDR1 SGDLS and CDR2 YYNGEE. The CDR3 loop is CASSLAGRLNEQFF. In DNA form, the CDR3 reads TGTGCCAGCAGCCTAGCGGGAAGGCTCAATGAGCAGTTCTTC.

This clone was counted a single time. This chain connects TRBV3-1 (or the pseudogene TRBV3-2) to TRBJ2-3; TRBD2 matches at 8 bases. This CDR3 is 19 amino acids long. V was pared by 0 bases and J by 4 bases, with 15 bases of the junction left unmatched. Germline CDR1 reads LGHDT; CDR2 reads YNNKEL (reference sequence). The DNA for the CDR3 is TGTGCCAGCAGCCAAGATCTTCGGAAGGCGGGGGGAACATCAGATACGCAGTATTTT. It is translated as CASSQDLRKAGGTSDTQYF.

J is TRBJ2-1 and V is TRBV11-2; D gene ambiguous. The CDR3 contains 15 residues. Between the trimmed V and J ends, which lost 0 bases and 7 bases, there was a span of 13 bases. CDR1 and CDR2 (germline): SGHAT, FQNNGV. CDR3 bases: TGTGCCAGCAGCTTAGACCAGCCTCCTAGGAATGAGCAGTTCTTC. Protein sequence: CASSLDQPPRNEQFF.

This chain joins TRBV24-1 and TRBJ2-3, with 8 bases fitting TRBD1. With 4 bases clipped from V and 3 bases from J, the junction kept 8 bases outside the gene matches. This CDR3 spans 16 amino acids. Germline values: CDR1 KGHDR, CDR2 SFDVKD. CDR3 amino acids: CATSEAGGLGTDTQYF. The CDR3 DNA follows: TGTGCCACCAGTGAAGCAGGGGGCCTGGGGACAGATACGCAGTATTTT.

The rearrangement joins TRBV4-1 to TRBJ1-2; D might be TRBD1 (5 bases). The V end lost 0 bases, the J end lost 4 bases, and 12 bases lay between the germline ends. The CDR3 contains 15 residues. Germline V CDR1 and CDR2: MGHRA, YSYEKL. This chain's CDR3 is CASSQDSGAVYGYTF. The CDR3 DNA reads as TGCGCCAGCAGCCAAGATAGCGGGGCCGTCTATGGCTACACCTTC.

The chain recombines TRBV29-1 with TRBJ2-2; 8 bases match TRBD1. CDR1 SQVTM and CDR2 ANQGSEA come from the germline V gene. The CDR3 runs to 15 residues. Trimming removed 4 bases from V and 1 base from J; junction bases left unmatched: 5. CDR3 region: CSVGYGTGNTGELFF. CDR3 coding DNA: TGCAGCGTTGGATACGGGACAGGGAACACCGGGGAGCTGTTTTTT.

This chain connects TRBV6-4 to TRBJ2-3, with a tentative D call TRBD2 (6 bases). The CDR3 runs 15 residues. The V gene lost 6 bases and the J gene lost 0 bases, with 13 bases spanning the gap. Germline V CDR1 and CDR2: MRHNA, SNTAGT. CDR3 bases: TGTGCCAGCAGCGCCGGGCTAGCGAGCACAGATACGCAGTATTTT. As protein: CASSAGLASTDTQYF.

Regarding this clone: Distinct nucleotide sequences in the sample also encode this CDR3. The chain carries TRBV19 and TRBJ2-7; 7 positions agree with TRBD2. V trimming: 5 bases; J trimming: 1 base; junction bases outside the gene matches: 2. The germline gives CDR1 LNHDA, CDR2 SQIVND (reference sequence). The CDR3 extends over 13 amino acids. CDR3 coding DNA: TGTGCCAGTAGTCGTAGCGGGTCCTACGAGCAGTACTTC. This sequence encodes CASSRSGSYEQYF.

The chain combines TRBV19 with TRBJ1-5; D ambiguous. The CDR3 totals 15 residues. Germline-derived CDR1 and CDR2 are LNHDA and SQIVND (reference sequence). Trimming removed 7 bases from V and 0 bases from J, with 13 bases in between. Here the CDR3 DNA reads TGTGCCAGTAAAAGCAGGCCGAATAGCAATCAGCCCCAGCATTTT. Translating gives CASKSRPNSNQPQHF.

The chain couples TRBV27 to TRBJ1-1, with D uncertain. Trimming took 5 bases from V and 4 from J, leaving 17 bases between them. The CDR3 sequence is 15 residues long. CDR1 MNHEY and CDR2 SMNVEV come from the germline V gene (reference sequence). The CDR3 reads CASSPRGSMVTEAFF. The CDR3 DNA is TGTGCCAGCAGTCCACGCGGGTCCATGGTCACTGAAGCTTTCTTT.

This sequence joins TRBV2 and TRBJ1-6, with TRBD1 as a possible D gene (5 bases). Trimming cost V 2 bases and J 7 bases, with 12 bases left between them. CDR1 SNHLY and CDR2 FYNNEI come from the germline V gene. The CDR3 contains 15 residues. The CDR3 protein is CASSERPGKNSPLHF. The CDR3 DNA follows: TGTGCCAGCAGTGAAAGGCCAGGGAAAAATTCACCCCTCCACTTT.

The chain has TRBV5-1 and TRBJ1-3, with D possibly matching TRBD1 (6 bases). V was shortened by 4 bases and J by 0 bases, with 14 bases between the two germline ends. The CDR3 totals 16 residues. Germline-derived CDR1 and CDR2 are SGHRS and YFSETQ. The CDR3 protein is CASSPGHTNSGNTIYF. CDR3 nucleotides: TGCGCCAGCAGCCCGGGACACACGAACTCTGGAAACACCATATATTTT.

This clone was seen more than once but under ten times. The rearrangement uses TRBV28 and TRBJ2-1; D gene ambiguous. This CDR3 region has 11 residues. The V gene lost 6 bases and the J gene lost 4 bases, with 4 bases spanning the gap. Germline V CDR1 and CDR2: MDHEN, SYDVKM. For the CDR3, the DNA is TGTGCCAGCAGCCATTACAATGAGCAGTTCTTC. It specifies CASSHYNEQFF.

The genes are TRBV27 and TRBJ1-1; perhaps TRBD1 as D (6 bases). This CDR3 has 13 residues. Per germline, CDR1 MNHEY and CDR2 SMNVEV (reference sequence). Trimming took 5 bases from V and 10 from J, leaving 17 bases between them. DNA for the CDR3: TGTGCCAGCAGTCCCTCCCCAGGGGATTTAGCTTTCTTT. Its protein is CASSPSPGDLAFF.

This clone has only one observation. The rearrangement links TRBV5-1 to TRBJ2-5, with TRBD1 as a possible D gene (6 bases). CDR1 SGHRS and CDR2 YFSETQ come from the germline V gene. V was shortened by 2 bases and J by 4 bases, with 15 bases between the two germline ends. The CDR3 length is 15 residues. The DNA of the CDR3 is TGCGCCAGCAGCTTAATGTCAGGGGTCGGAGAGACCCAGTACTTC. Translated, it gives CASSLMSGVGETQYF.